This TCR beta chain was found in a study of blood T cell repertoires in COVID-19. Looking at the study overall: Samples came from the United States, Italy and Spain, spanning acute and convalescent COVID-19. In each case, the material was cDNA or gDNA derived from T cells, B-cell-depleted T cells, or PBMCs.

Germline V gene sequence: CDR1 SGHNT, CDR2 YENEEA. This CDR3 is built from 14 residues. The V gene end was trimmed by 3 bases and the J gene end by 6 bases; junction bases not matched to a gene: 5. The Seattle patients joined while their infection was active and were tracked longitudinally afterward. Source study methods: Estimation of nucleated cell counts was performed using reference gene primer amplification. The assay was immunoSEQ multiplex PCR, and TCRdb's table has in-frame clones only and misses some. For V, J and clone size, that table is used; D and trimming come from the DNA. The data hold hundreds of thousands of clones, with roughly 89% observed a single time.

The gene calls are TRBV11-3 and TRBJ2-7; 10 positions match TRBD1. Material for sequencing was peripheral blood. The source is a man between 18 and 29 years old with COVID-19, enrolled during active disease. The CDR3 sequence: CASSLGQGWIEQYF. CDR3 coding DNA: TGTGCCAGCAGCTTGGGACAGGGGTGGATCGAGCAGTACTTC.